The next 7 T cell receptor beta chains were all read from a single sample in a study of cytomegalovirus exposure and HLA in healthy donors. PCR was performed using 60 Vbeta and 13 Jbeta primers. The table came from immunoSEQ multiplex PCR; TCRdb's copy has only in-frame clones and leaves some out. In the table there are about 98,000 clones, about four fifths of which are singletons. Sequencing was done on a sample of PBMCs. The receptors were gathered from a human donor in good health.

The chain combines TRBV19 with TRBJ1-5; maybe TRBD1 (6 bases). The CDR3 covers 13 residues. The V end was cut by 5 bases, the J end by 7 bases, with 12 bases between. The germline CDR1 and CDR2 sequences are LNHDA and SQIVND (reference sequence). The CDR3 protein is CASSPSQGQPQHF. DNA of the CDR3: TGTGCCAGTAGTCCTTCACAGGGACAGCCCCAGCATTTT. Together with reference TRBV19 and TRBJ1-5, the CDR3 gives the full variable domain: DGGITQSPKYLFRKEGQNVTLSCEQNLNHDAMYWYRQDPGQGLRLIYYSQIVNDFQKGDIAEGYSVSREKKESFPLTVTSAQKNPTAFYLCASSPSQGQPQHFGDGTRLSIL.

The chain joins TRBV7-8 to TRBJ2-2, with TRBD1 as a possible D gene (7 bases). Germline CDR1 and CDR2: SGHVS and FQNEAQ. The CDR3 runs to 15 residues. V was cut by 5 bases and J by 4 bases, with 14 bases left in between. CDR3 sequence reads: CASSRRQGGTGELFF. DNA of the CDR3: TGTGCCAGCAGCCGCAGACAGGGAGGCACCGGGGAGCTGTTTTTT.

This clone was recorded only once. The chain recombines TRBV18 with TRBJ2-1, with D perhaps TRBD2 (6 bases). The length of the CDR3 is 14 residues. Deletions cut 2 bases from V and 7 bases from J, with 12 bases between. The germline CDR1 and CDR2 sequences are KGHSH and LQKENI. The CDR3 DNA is TGTGCCAGCTCACCAGGCTTGGGGGGAAATGAGCAGTTCTTC. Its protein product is CASSPGLGGNEQFF.

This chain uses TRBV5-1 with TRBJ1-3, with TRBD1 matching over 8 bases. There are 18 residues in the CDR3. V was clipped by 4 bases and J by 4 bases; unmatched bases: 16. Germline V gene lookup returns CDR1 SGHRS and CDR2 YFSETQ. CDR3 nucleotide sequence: TGCGCCAGCAGCCCCTCAGGACAGGGTAGAGGAAGCGGAAACACCATATATTTT. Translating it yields CASSPSGQGRGSGNTIYF.

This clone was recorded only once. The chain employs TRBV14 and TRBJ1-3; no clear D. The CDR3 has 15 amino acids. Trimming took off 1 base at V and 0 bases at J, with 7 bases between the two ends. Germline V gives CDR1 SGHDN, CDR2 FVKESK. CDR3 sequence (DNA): TGTGCCAGCAGCCAAGTTTTTCGCTCTGGAAACACCATATATTTT. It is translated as CASSQVFRSGNTIYF.

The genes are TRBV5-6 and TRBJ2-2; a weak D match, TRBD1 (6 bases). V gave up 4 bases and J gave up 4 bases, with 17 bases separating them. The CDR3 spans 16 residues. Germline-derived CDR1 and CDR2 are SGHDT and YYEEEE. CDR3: CASSVRGRGGTGELFF. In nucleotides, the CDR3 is TGTGCCAGCAGCGTCAGGGGTCGGGGTGGCACCGGGGAGCTGTTTTTT.

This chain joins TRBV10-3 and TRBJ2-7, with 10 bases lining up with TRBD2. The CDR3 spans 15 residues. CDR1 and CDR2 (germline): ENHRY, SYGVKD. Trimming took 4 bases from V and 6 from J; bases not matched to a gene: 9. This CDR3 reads CAISGTSGDLFEQYF. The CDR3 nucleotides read TGTGCCATCAGTGGAACTAGCGGGGACCTTTTCGAGCAGTACTTC.